This T cell receptor beta chain was captured by sequencing in a study of T cell responses to AZD1222 COVID-19 vaccine. Only in-frame clones appear in the TCRdb table, and some are missing; sequencing was by immunoSEQ multiplex PCR. Found here are 92,000 or so clones, 80% to 90% of them singletons; the top ten hold 1.6%. Points on this clone: The germline gene is not matched at one end of the junction; a read error may be the cause.

Germline CDR1 SGHVS, CDR2 FQNEAQ. The CDR3 has 15 residues. The receptor's source is an adult in good health. The chain links TRBV7-8 to TRBJ1-1; tentatively, D is TRBD1 (6 bases). The sample here was peripheral blood, taken on day 0 of AZD1222 vaccination. The CDR3 DNA follows: TGTGCCAGCAGCTTGCTTCGGGGGGCGGGCCCCCCTGAGTCTTTT. Translated, it gives CASSLLRGAGPPESF.